These T cell receptor beta chains were read from a single sample in a study of response to subunit inactivated influenza vaccine. TCRdb called the RT-PCR reads again in MiXCR, with one record for every CDR3 protein. The sample holds some 500,000 distinct CDR3 sequences, about an eighth seen once. The specimen was PBMCs from blood, collected about 6 weeks after vaccination. Receptors were obtained from a man aged 45 to 65 who received an inactivated influenza vaccine. CDR3s include the opening cysteine and the closing phenylalanine or tryptophan. A D gene is named only where the DNA matches it firmly. Not all rows give a size; the values are once, few, many and, for expanded clones, a class.

v_call: TRBV20-1; j_call: TRBJ1-5; d_call: NA; cdr3_length: 13; clone_size: NA; cdr3_nt: TGCAGTGCTAGGACAGCAGCCAATCAGCCCCAGCATTTT; cdr3_aa: CSARTAANQPQHF
v_call: TRBV20-1; j_call: TRBJ1-1; d_call: TRBD1; cdr3_length: 14; clone_size: few; cdr3_nt: TGCAGTGCTAGCCGCACGACAGGGGGAACTGAAGCTTTCTTT; cdr3_aa: CSASRTTGGTEAFF
v_call: TRBV5-1; j_call: TRBJ2-4; d_call: TRBD1; cdr3_length: 16; clone_size: many; cdr3_nt: TGCGCCAGCAGCAGGAGACAGGGAGTAGCCAAAAACATTCAGTACTTC; cdr3_aa: CASSRRQGVAKNIQYF
v_call: TRBV5-1; j_call: TRBJ2-5; d_call: NA; cdr3_length: 13; clone_size: many; cdr3_nt: TGCGCCAGCGCTAAATCGGGGGCAGAGACCCAGTACTTC; cdr3_aa: CASAKSGAETQYF
v_call: TRBV5-1; j_call: TRBJ2-3; d_call: TRBD2; cdr3_length: 15; clone_size: few; cdr3_nt: TGCGCCAGCAGCTTACTAGCGTCGCCCACAGATACGCAGTATTTT; cdr3_aa: CASSLLASPTDTQYF
v_call: TRBV5-1; j_call: TRBJ1-1; d_call: NA; cdr3_length: 15; clone_size: NA; cdr3_nt: TGCGCCAGCAGCTTGTTCTCCACAGCGAACACTGAAGCTTTCTTT; cdr3_aa: CASSLFSTANTEAFF
v_call: TRBV7-8; j_call: TRBJ2-1; d_call: NA; cdr3_length: 15; clone_size: NA; cdr3_nt: TGTGCCAGCACCGGTGGGGCTAGCTCCTACAATGAGCAGTTCTTC; cdr3_aa: CASTGGASSYNEQFF
v_call: TRBV10-3; j_call: TRBJ2-7; d_call: TRBD2; cdr3_length: 19; clone_size: many; cdr3_nt: TGTGCCATCAGTGAGTCGAGGACATCCGGGACTAGCGGGAGTATGGAGCAGTACTTC; cdr3_aa: CAISESRTSGTSGSMEQYF
v_call: TRBV12-3/TRBV12-4; j_call: TRBJ2-5; d_call: TRBD2; cdr3_length: 17; clone_size: NA; cdr3_nt: TGTGCCAGCAGTTTTGGGTTAGCGGGGGGGATGATGGAGACCCAGTACTTC; cdr3_aa: CASSFGLAGGMMETQYF
v_call: TRBV7-2; j_call: TRBJ2-1; d_call: TRBD1; cdr3_length: 14; clone_size: NA; cdr3_nt: TGTGCCAGCAGCGAGATGACAGGGGGCTTAGGGCAGTTCTTC; cdr3_aa: CASSEMTGGLGQFF
v_call: TRBV12-3/TRBV12-4; j_call: TRBJ2-7; d_call: NA; cdr3_length: 14; clone_size: many; cdr3_nt: TGTGCCAGCAGTCTCCGGGACCGGTCCTACGAGCAGTACTTC; cdr3_aa: CASSLRDRSYEQYF
v_call: TRBV3-1; j_call: TRBJ2-7; d_call: NA; cdr3_length: 15; clone_size: NA; cdr3_nt: TGTGCCAGCAGCCAAATCACGAGACTCCCCTACGAGCAGTACTTC; cdr3_aa: CASSQITRLPYEQYF
v_call: TRBV27; j_call: TRBJ2-3; d_call: TRBD2; cdr3_length: 16; clone_size: NA; cdr3_nt: TGTGCCAGCACCCAGACAGCGGGACTAGTCCCAGATACGCAGTATTTT; cdr3_aa: CASTQTAGLVPDTQYF
v_call: TRBV7-2; j_call: TRBJ2-1; d_call: NA; cdr3_length: 16; clone_size: many; cdr3_nt: TGTGCCAGCAGCCTATACCGGGACTCCCGCTACAATGAGCAGTTCTTC; cdr3_aa: CASSLYRDSRYNEQFF
v_call: TRBV10-3; j_call: TRBJ1-1; d_call: TRBD1; cdr3_length: 12; clone_size: NA; cdr3_nt: TGTGCCATCAGGGAAGGGGGCAAGGAAGCTTTCTTT; cdr3_aa: CAIREGGKEAFF
v_call: TRBV10-3; j_call: TRBJ2-1; d_call: NA; cdr3_length: 13; clone_size: many; cdr3_nt: TGTGCCATCAGTGCAGACGCCTACAATGAGCAGTTCTTC; cdr3_aa: CAISADAYNEQFF
v_call: TRBV29-1; j_call: TRBJ2-7; d_call: NA; cdr3_length: 14; clone_size: few; cdr3_nt: TGCAGCGCATGCAGGGGAAGAATAGCCTACGAGCAGTACTTC; cdr3_aa: CSACRGRIAYEQYF
v_call: TRBV20-1; j_call: TRBJ2-1; d_call: TRBD1; cdr3_length: 12; clone_size: few; cdr3_nt: TGCAGTGCTAACAGGGGGGCCAATGAGCAGTTCTTC; cdr3_aa: CSANRGANEQFF
v_call: TRBV20-1; j_call: TRBJ1-4; d_call: NA; cdr3_length: 16; clone_size: few; cdr3_nt: TGCAGTGCTAGAGATGGCCGGACAGAAACTAATGAAAAACTGTTTTTT; cdr3_aa: CSARDGRTETNEKLFF
v_call: TRBV5-1; j_call: TRBJ1-2; d_call: NA; cdr3_length: 13; clone_size: many; cdr3_nt: TGCGCCAGCAGCCCCTCCTGGGGCTATGGCTACACCTTC; cdr3_aa: CASSPSWGYGYTF
v_call: TRBV6-6; j_call: TRBJ1-1; d_call: NA; cdr3_length: 13; clone_size: few; cdr3_nt: TGTGCCAGCAGGGACGGGATTCACACTGAAGCTTTCTTT; cdr3_aa: CASRDGIHTEAFF
v_call: TRBV7-3; j_call: TRBJ2-1; d_call: NA; cdr3_length: 15; clone_size: few; cdr3_nt: TGTGCCAGCAGCCCCGCCCCGTCGGCAGTTAATGAGCAGTTCTTC; cdr3_aa: CASSPAPSAVNEQFF
v_call: TRBV5-1; j_call: TRBJ2-7; d_call: TRBD1; cdr3_length: 14; clone_size: NA; cdr3_nt: TGCGCCAGCAGATTGGACAGGGGATGGGACGAGCAGTACTTC; cdr3_aa: CASRLDRGWDEQYF
v_call: TRBV12-3/TRBV12-4; j_call: TRBJ2-2; d_call: TRBD1; cdr3_length: 15; clone_size: few; cdr3_nt: TGTGCCAGCAGTCCCCGACAGGGGGTAACCGGGGAGCTGTTTTTT; cdr3_aa: CASSPRQGVTGELFF
v_call: TRBV9; j_call: TRBJ1-1; d_call: TRBD1; cdr3_length: 15; clone_size: few; cdr3_nt: TGTGCCAGCAGCCCCTACCCTGGGACAGACACTGAAGCTTTCTTT; cdr3_aa: CASSPYPGTDTEAFF